This record concerns one T cell receptor beta chain sequence. The data originate from a study of cytomegalovirus exposure and HLA in healthy donors. The PCR used 60 Vbeta and 13 Jbeta primers. Assay: immunoSEQ multiplex PCR; the TCRdb copy retains only in-frame clones and omits some. The sample includes just over 150,000 clones, 75% to 90% of them seen just once. The germline V gene encodes CDR1 LNHDA and CDR2 SQIVND (reference sequence). Trimming left V 9 bases short and J 4 bases short, with 18 bases between. The CDR3 is 14 residues long. V usage is TRBV19 and J usage is TRBJ1-1, with D maybe TRBD1 (6 bases). This clonotype originated in a woman between 18 and 30 years old in good health and CMV-seronegative. Sequenced sample: PBMCs. This CDR3 reads CASAVEGVGTEAFF. For the CDR3, the DNA is TGTGCCAGCGCCGTCGAGGGGGTCGGCACTGAAGCTTTCTTT.